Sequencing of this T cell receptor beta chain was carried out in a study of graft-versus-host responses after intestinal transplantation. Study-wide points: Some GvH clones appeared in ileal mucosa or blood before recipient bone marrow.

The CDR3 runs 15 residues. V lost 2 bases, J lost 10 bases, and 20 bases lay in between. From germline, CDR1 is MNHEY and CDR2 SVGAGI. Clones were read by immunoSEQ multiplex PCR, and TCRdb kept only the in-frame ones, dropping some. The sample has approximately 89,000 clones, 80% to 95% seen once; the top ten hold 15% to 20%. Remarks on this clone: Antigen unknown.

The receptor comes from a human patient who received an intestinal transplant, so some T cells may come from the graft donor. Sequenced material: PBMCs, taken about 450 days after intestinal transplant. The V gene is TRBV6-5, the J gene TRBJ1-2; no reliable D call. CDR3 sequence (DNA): TGTGCCAGCAGTTACATTGGGCCGGGAGGACGAGACTACACCTTC. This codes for CASSYIGPGGRDYTF.